This T cell receptor beta chain was obtained from a study of shared clonotypes between healthy human individuals. Across the whole study: Donors had three CD4 naive, three CD4 memory, two CD8 naive and one CD8 memory plate apiece.

Naive CD8 cells lacked CD45RO, underwent positive selection for CCR7 and left out terminally differentiated effector memory CD45RA+ cells. Clones were sequenced by immunoSEQ multiplex PCR, and TCRdb holds only the in-frame ones, with some missing. The sample records millions of clones, roughly 95% being singletons. In germline, CDR1 is LNHDA, CDR2 SQIVND (reference sequence). Trimming shortened V by 7 bases and J by 0 bases, and 13 bases separated the two germline ends. The CDR3 runs to 16 residues. Sequencing was done on a sample of naive CD8+ T cells sorted from blood. The chain uses TRBV19 and TRBJ2-6; TRBD2 might be the D (5 bases). The TCR sequence derives from a man aged 18 to 35 in good health. CDR3 region: CASTEGGGSGANVLTF. The DNA of the CDR3 is TGTGCCAGTACCGAAGGAGGTGGCTCTGGGGCCAACGTCCTGACTTTC.